Following are 23 T cell receptor beta chains from one sample sequenced in a study of regulatory T cells in long-lasting Graves disease. Time point noted: newly diagnosed GD, antithyroid drugs for less than 3 months. Preparation of the TCR library used RNA extracted from PBMCs. For TCR beta, libraries came from iRepertoire HTBI primers and Arm-PCR of CDR3 regions. Each CDR3 protein is one row after TCRdb ran MiXCR on the multiplex PCR reads. The data show about half a million distinct CDR3 sequences, around 11% seen once. The sample was also linked to a second study, of T cells in Graves' hyperthyroidism and ophthalmopathy.

The sample was peripheral blood mononuclear cells (PBMCs), taken at new diagnosis, from a patient treated with antithyroid drugs. The receptors shown here come from a woman aged 30 to 39 with Graves disease.

V usage is TRBV13 and J usage is TRBJ1-1; 8 positions match TRBD1. V trimming: 5 bases; J trimming: 5 bases; junction bases outside the gene matches: 7. This CDR3 contains 14 residues. Germline V gene sequence: CDR1 PRHDT, CDR2 FYEKMQ (reference sequence). CDR3 nucleotides: TGTGCCAGCAGCATTACAGGGGGGACTACTGAAGCTTTCTTT. Protein product: CASSITGGTTEAFF.

The gene calls are TRBV5-1 and TRBJ2-7, with D hard to call. This CDR3 contains 13 residues. Per the germline V gene, CDR1 is SGHRS and CDR2 is YFSETQ. V was shortened by 3 bases and J by 5 bases, with 12 bases between the two germline ends. The CDR3 here is CASSSLRSDEQYF. Here the CDR3 DNA reads TGCGCCAGCAGCTCTTTAAGATCTGACGAGCAGTACTTC.

This clonotype was seen ten or more times. The rearrangement links TRBV7-2 to TRBJ2-1; D is possibly TRBD2 (7 bases). The CDR3 consists of 16 residues. Germline CDR1 reads SGHTA; CDR2 reads FQGNSA. V was trimmed by 1 base and J by 2 bases, leaving 12 bases between them. CDR3 bases: TGTGCCAGCAGCTTAGGAGGCGGGGGCCCCTACAATGAGCAGTTCTTC. Translating gives CASSLGGGGPYNEQFF.

There are many counts of this clonotype. The J gene is TRBJ2-7, the V gene TRBV20-1, with D maybe TRBD2 (6 bases). In germline, CDR1 is DFQATT, CDR2 SNEGSKA (reference sequence). V lost 5 bases and J lost 4, with 15 bases in between. The CDR3 totals 13 residues. CDR3 in DNA: TGCAGTGCTCCCCGCGGAGGGAGTTACGAGCAGTACTTC. Translating it yields CSAPRGGSYEQYF.

This clonotype was seen repeatedly, ten times or more. The rearrangement links TRBV7-2 to TRBJ2-1; D gene unclear. Germline CDR1 reads SGHTA; CDR2 reads FQGNSA. V was trimmed by 3 bases and J by 0 bases, leaving 12 bases between them. The CDR3 extends over 16 amino acids. The CDR3 loop reads CASSFGSLFSYNEQFF. The CDR3, as DNA: TGTGCCAGCAGCTTTGGCAGCCTATTCTCCTACAATGAGCAGTTCTTC.

The rearrangement links TRBV5-4 to TRBJ2-2, with 11 positions matching TRBD1. CDR1 SGHNT and CDR2 YYREEE come from the germline V gene (reference sequence). This CDR3 is built from 15 residues. The V and J ends lost 2 bases and 6 bases, in that order; junction bases with no gene match: 3. CDR3 sequence: CASSLGQGAAGELFF. As DNA, the CDR3 is TGTGCCAGCAGCTTAGGACAGGGGGCAGCCGGGGAGCTGTTTTTT. Looking up the rest from reference TRBV5-4 and TRBJ2-2 gives the full variable domain: ETGVTQSPTHLIKTRGQQVTLRCSSQSGHNTVSWYQQALGQGPQFIFQYYREEENGRGNFPPRFSGLQFPNYSSELNVNALELDDSALYLCASSLGQGAAGELFFGEGSRLTVL.

This clonotype was detected many times. V gene TRBV6-5 combines with J gene TRBJ1-2, with D tentatively TRBD1 (5 bases). The germline V and J ends were trimmed by 0 bases and 1 base, with 12 bases remaining between them. The length of the CDR3 is 16 residues. Germline CDR1 and CDR2: MNHEY and SVGAGI. The CDR3 spells CASSYSPGDSNYGYTF. CDR3 DNA sequence: TGTGCCAGCAGTTACTCGCCGGGAGACAGTAACTATGGCTACACCTTC.

This clonotype was detected ten times or more. The rearrangement joins TRBV11-2 to TRBJ2-1; D is perhaps TRBD2 (5 bases). From germline, CDR1 is SGHAT and CDR2 FQNNGV. The V end lost 5 bases, the J end lost 0 bases, and 11 bases lay between the germline ends. The CDR3 is made up of 15 amino acids. CDR3 sequence (DNA): TGTGCCAGCAGCCCCGGACTTCGCTCCTACAATGAGCAGTTCTTC. Amino acids: CASSPGLRSYNEQFF.

As DNA, the CDR3 is TGCAGTGCTAGAGATCTATGGGTCTCTGGGGCCAACGTCCTGACTTTC. It specifies CSARDLWVSGANVLTF. This chain connects TRBV20-1 to TRBJ2-6, with unresolved D. This CDR3 is built from 16 residues. V lost 0 bases to trimming and J lost 0 bases, with 9 bases between them. CDR1 DFQATT and CDR2 SNEGSKA come from the germline V gene (reference sequence).

The table lists this clonotype with a few counts. The J gene is TRBJ2-3, the V gene TRBV7-2; D call uncertain. The length of the CDR3 is 15 residues. V was cut by 4 bases and J by 2 bases, with 13 bases left in between. Germline CDR1 reads SGHTA; CDR2 reads FQGNSA. CDR3 sequence reads: CASSWPLPTTDTQYF. The CDR3 DNA follows: TGTGCCAGCAGCTGGCCACTGCCCACCACAGATACGCAGTATTTT.

The chain uses TRBV7-2 and TRBJ2-2; 8 bases are a match to TRBD2. Germline V gene lookup returns CDR1 SGHTA and CDR2 FQGNSA. The J segment lost 6 bases and the V segment lost 5 bases, leaving 8 bases of the junction unmatched. The CDR3 is 15 amino acids. The CDR3 sequence: CASSLFGRAPGELFF. The CDR3 region has the DNA TGTGCCAGCAGCCTCTTCGGGAGGGCCCCCGGGGAGCTGTTTTTT.

This clonotype was counted many times. This chain joins TRBV11-2 and TRBJ2-5; weak D call: TRBD1 (5 bases). The germline gives CDR1 SGHAT, CDR2 FQNNGV. CDR3 length: 16 residues. V gave up 1 base and J gave up 5 bases, with 17 bases separating them. CDR3 sequence (DNA): TGTGCCAGCAGCTTAGCTTGGGGTGGGGCCCGGGAGACCCAGTACTTC. This codes for CASSLAWGGARETQYF.

This clonotype was seen many times. The gene calls are TRBV19 and TRBJ1-2; no definite D call. Germline CDR1 and CDR2: LNHDA and SQIVND (reference sequence). This CDR3 comprises 13 residues. The germline V and J ends were trimmed by 8 bases and 1 base, with 11 bases remaining between them. This CDR3 is CASYSRINYGYTF. For the CDR3, the DNA is TGTGCCAGTTATAGCCGGATTAACTATGGCTACACCTTC.

The sample holds many counts of this clonotype. This chain links TRBV11-1 with TRBJ2-1; a weak D match, TRBD1 (6 bases). This CDR3 has 16 residues. Trimming stripped 1 base from V and 3 bases from J, with 13 bases between. Per germline, CDR1 SGHAT and CDR2 FQDESV (reference sequence). CDR3 protein: CASSLETGWVYNEQFF. CDR3 nucleotides: TGTGCCAGCAGCTTAGAGACAGGTTGGGTCTACAATGAGCAGTTCTTC.

This clonotype was picked up many times. The genes are TRBV25-1 and TRBJ2-3; no definite D call. In germline, CDR1 is MGHDK, CDR2 SYGVNS. Trimming cost V 1 base and J 4 bases, with 6 bases left between them. The CDR3 sequence is 13 residues long. The CDR3 sequence is CASSEWRPDTQYF. The CDR3 DNA follows: TGTGCCAGCAGTGAATGGCGCCCAGATACGCAGTATTTT.

This clonotype was seen ten or more times. The rearrangement uses TRBV12-3 or TRBV12-4 and TRBJ2-4, with 7 bases matching TRBD1. V lost 7 bases to trimming and J lost 5 bases; unmatched junction nucleotides: 8. This CDR3 has 14 amino acids. CDR3 in amino acids: CASNKGDSQNIQYF. In nucleotides, the CDR3 is TGTGCCAGCAACAAAGGGGACAGCCAAAACATTCAGTACTTC.

This clonotype was counted many times. The genes are TRBV7-9 and TRBJ2-3; unclear D gene. V gave up 8 bases and J gave up 0 bases, with 15 bases separating them. This CDR3 comprises 15 residues. Germline CDR1 reads SEHNR; CDR2 reads FQNEAQ (reference sequence). The CDR3 DNA is TGTGCCAGCCCCCCACAACCGTTAAGCACAGATACGCAGTATTTT. This codes for CASPPQPLSTDTQYF.

In this sample, this clonotype turned up many times. The chain uses TRBV19 and TRBJ2-1, with D tentatively TRBD1 (6 bases). Germline CDR1 and CDR2: LNHDA and SQIVND (reference sequence). The CDR3 runs to 13 residues. V lost 4 bases to trimming and J lost 3 bases, with 7 bases between them. DNA of the CDR3: TGTGCCAGTAGTACACAGGGCTACAATGAGCAGTTCTTC. Protein product: CASSTQGYNEQFF.

In DNA form, the CDR3 reads TGTGCCAGCAGGACACAGGGGGCTAGCTACAATGAGCAGTTCTTC. It specifies CASRTQGASYNEQFF. The J gene is TRBJ2-1, the V gene TRBV27, with 9 bases that match TRBD1. This CDR3 is 15 amino acids long. Germline V gene data show CDR1 as MNHEY and CDR2 as SMNVEV (reference sequence). The ends lost 6 bases at V and 3 bases at J; junction bases unmatched: 6.

This clonotype has a count of ten or more. The chain recombines TRBV5-1 with TRBJ2-7, with TRBD1 as a possible D gene (5 bases). V dropped 2 bases and J dropped 3 bases, with 12 bases sitting between them. Germline CDR1 is SGHRS and CDR2 is YFSETQ. This CDR3 is 14 amino acids long. CDR3 region: CASSFPGRSYEQYF. The CDR3 nucleotides read TGCGCCAGCAGCTTTCCAGGGCGAAGCTACGAGCAGTACTTC.

The chain combines TRBV27 with TRBJ1-5; D unclear. This CDR3 is 16 amino acids long. The germline V and J ends were trimmed by 6 bases and 7 bases, with 22 bases remaining between them. The germline V gene has CDR1 MNHEY and CDR2 SMNVEV (reference sequence). CDR3 nucleotide sequence: TGTGCCAGCAGGCGACTGCCGGCGGCAGGCCAACAGCCCCAGCATTTT. Protein sequence: CASRRLPAAGQQPQHF.

This clonotype was seen at least ten times. The chain joins TRBV10-2 to TRBJ1-2, with TRBD1 matching over 7 bases. The CDR3 contains 15 residues. Trimming cost V 3 bases and J 8 bases; bases outside gene matches: 12. From germline, CDR1 is WSHSY and CDR2 SAAADI. In DNA form, the CDR3 reads TGCGCCAGCAGTGAATCTCTCAGGGGGGTTTTCGGCTACACCTTC. Amino acids: CASSESLRGVFGYTF.

This clonotype has ten or more counts. The chain carries TRBV27 and TRBJ1-2, with 7 bases aligning to TRBD1. CDR1 and CDR2 from the germline V gene are MNHEY and SMNVEV (reference sequence). Losses at the gene ends were 4 bases for V and 8 bases for J; bases not matched to a gene: 13. CDR3 size: 15 residues. CDR3 sequence reads: CASSSNRGVMGGYTF. The DNA of the CDR3 is TGTGCCAGCAGTTCGAACAGGGGTGTGATGGGCGGCTACACCTTC.